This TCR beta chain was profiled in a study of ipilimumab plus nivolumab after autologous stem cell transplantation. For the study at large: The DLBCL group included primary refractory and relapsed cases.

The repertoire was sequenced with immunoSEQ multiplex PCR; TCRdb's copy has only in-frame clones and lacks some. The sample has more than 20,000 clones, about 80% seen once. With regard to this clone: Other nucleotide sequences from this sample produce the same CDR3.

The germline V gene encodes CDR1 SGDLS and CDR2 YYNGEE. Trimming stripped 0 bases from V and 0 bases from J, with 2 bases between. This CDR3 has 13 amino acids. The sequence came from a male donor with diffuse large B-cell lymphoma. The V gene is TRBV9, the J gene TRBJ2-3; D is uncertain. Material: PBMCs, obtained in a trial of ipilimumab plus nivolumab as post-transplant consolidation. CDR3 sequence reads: CASSVVSTDTQYF. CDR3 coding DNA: TGTGCCAGCAGCGTAGTAAGCACAGATACGCAGTATTTT.